The next 4 T cell receptor beta chains were all read from a single sample in a study of blood T cell repertoires in COVID-19. Using immunoSEQ multiplex PCR, the repertoire was profiled, and TCRdb retains in-frame clones only, with some absent. The sample contains some 29,000 clones, 75% to 90% of which appear only once. Sequences were obtained from peripheral blood. The source is a woman aged 80 or over with COVID-19, enrolled during active disease.

The J gene is TRBJ2-3, the V gene TRBV7-2; 7 bases are shared with TRBD2. With V trimmed by 1 base and J by 15 bases, 13 bases remained unmatched. The CDR3 loop spans 14 amino acids. Germline assignment: CDR1 SGHTA and CDR2 FQGNSA. The DNA of the CDR3 is TGTGCCAGCAGCTTAGTTTCGTGGGGGGGAAAACAATATTTT. As protein: CASSLVSWGGKQYF.

The chain uses TRBV7-8 and TRBJ1-5, with D possibly TRBD1 on 5 matching bases. The CDR3 is 18 residues long. Trimming pared 1 base from V and 0 bases from J, leaving 16 bases between. Germline V lookup: CDR1 SGHVS, CDR2 FQNEAQ. The CDR3: CASSLVGSGHLSNQPQHF. The CDR3 bases are TGTGCCAGCAGCTTAGTAGGATCCGGACACCTTAGCAATCAGCCCCAGCATTTT. Combining the CDR3 with reference TRBV7-8 and TRBJ1-5 gives the whole variable domain GAGVSQSPRYKVAKRGQDVALRCDPISGHVSLFWYQQALGQGPEFLTYFQNEAQLDKSGLPSDRFFAERPEGSVSTLKIQRTQQEDSAVYLCASSLVGSGHLSNQPQHFGDGTRLSIL.

This chain joins TRBV14 and TRBJ1-1, with 7 bases fitting TRBD1. The CDR3 has 16 residues. From germline, CDR1 is SGHDN and CDR2 FVKESK. V was pared by 3 bases and J by 2 bases, with 9 bases of the junction left unmatched. The CDR3 loop reads CASSQLRGQINTEAFF. CDR3 DNA sequence: TGTGCCAGCAGCCAGCTCCGGGGACAGATAAACACTGAAGCTTTCTTT.

This sequence joins TRBV19 and TRBJ1-2; a possible D gene is TRBD1 (6 bases). V dropped 5 bases and J dropped 0 bases, with 16 bases sitting between them. CDR1 and CDR2 (germline): LNHDA, SQIVND (reference sequence). The CDR3 totals 16 residues. The CDR3: CASSSTGKSANYGYTF. The CDR3 region has the DNA TGTGCCAGTAGTTCAACAGGGAAATCCGCTAACTATGGCTACACCTTC.